The next 30 T cell receptor beta chains were all read from a single sample in a study of cytomegalovirus exposure and HLA in healthy donors. The PCR ran on 60 Vbeta and 13 Jbeta primers. Sequenced by immunoSEQ multiplex PCR; TCRdb stores in-frame clones only, minus some. The sample yields roughly 250,000 clones, around 80% seen once. Sequencing was performed on PBMCs. These receptors originate from a girl aged 2-10 years in good health and CMV-seronegative.

The chain has TRBV13 and TRBJ2-5; D possibly corresponds to TRBD1 (5 bases). Germline V gene lookup returns CDR1 PRHDT and CDR2 FYEKMQ (reference sequence). The length of the CDR3 is 13 residues. V was clipped by 2 bases and J by 5 bases, with 9 bases between them. This CDR3 reads CASSLWGGETQYF. The CDR3 DNA follows: TGTGCCAGCAGCTTATGGGGCGGTGAGACCCAGTACTTC.

The V call is TRBV11-2, the J call TRBJ2-1; D is perhaps TRBD2 (6 bases). Trimming pared 1 base from V and 4 bases from J, leaving 14 bases between. The CDR3 runs to 16 residues. Germline CDR1 is SGHAT and CDR2 is FQNNGV. The CDR3 is CASSLGKRAIYNEQFF. The DNA for the CDR3 is TGTGCCAGCAGCTTAGGTAAGCGGGCTATTTACAATGAGCAGTTCTTC.

This clone was recorded only once. The chain recombines TRBV9 with TRBJ1-1; D ambiguous. CDR3 length equals 12 residues. V was trimmed by 6 bases and J by 6 bases, leaving 12 bases between them. Germline V gene data show CDR1 as SGDLS and CDR2 as YYNGEE. The CDR3 DNA reads TGTGCCAGCACCCCCTTTAGTTCTGAAGCTTTCTTT. The encoded protein is CASTPFSSEAFF. Based on the CDR3 plus reference TRBV9 and TRBJ1-1, the full variable domain is DSGVTQTPKHLITATGQRVTLRCSPRSGDLSVYWYQQSLDQGLQFLIQYYNGEERAKGNILERFSAQQFPDLHSELNLSSLELGDSALYFCASTPFSSEAFFGQGTRLTVV.

The chain employs TRBV6-5 and TRBJ2-1, with D perhaps TRBD1 (8 bases). The CDR3 loop spans 16 amino acids. In germline, CDR1 is MNHEY, CDR2 SVGAGI. With 0 bases removed from V and 5 bases from J, the gap between germline ends came to 14 bases. CDR3 nucleotides: TGTGCCAGCAGTTACTCGACAGGGGCGGGGGACAATGAGCAGTTCTTC. Its translation is CASSYSTGAGDNEQFF.

This clone was recorded once. The chain carries TRBV6-5 and TRBJ1-6, with D unresolved. CDR3 size: 16 residues. The V gene's germline CDR1 is MNHEY and CDR2 SVGAGI. V lost 0 bases and J 7 bases, leaving 13 bases between the germline ends. For the CDR3, the DNA is TGTGCCAGCAGTTACTCGGCCGGGATCGTAAATTCACCCCTCCACTTT. It specifies CASSYSAGIVNSPLHF.

The CDR3 here is CAGGDRLSYEQYF. CDR3 sequence (DNA): TGTGCCGGCGGCGACAGACTTAGCTACGAGCAGTACTTC. V and J are TRBV2 and TRBJ2-7; D may be TRBD1 (5 bases). The germline CDR1 and CDR2 sequences are SNHLY and FYNNEI. The V end was cut by 11 bases, the J end by 3 bases, with 17 bases between. This CDR3 is 13 amino acids long.

A few counts support this clone. V usage is TRBV6-5 and J usage is TRBJ2-6; D gene ambiguous. Germline lookup yields CDR1 MNHEY and CDR2 SVGAGI. The length of the CDR3 is 15 residues. Trimming removed 8 bases from V and 0 bases from J, with 11 bases in between. The CDR3 protein is CASLPIASGANVLTF. CDR3 nucleotide sequence: TGTGCCAGCCTCCCTATAGCCTCTGGGGCCAACGTCCTGACTTTC.

The gene calls are TRBV4-1 and TRBJ1-5, with 8 bases lining up with TRBD1. Germline V gene sequence: CDR1 MGHRA, CDR2 YSYEKL. V lost 3 bases and J lost 3; bases outside the gene matches: 1. There are 14 residues in the CDR3. Here the CDR3 reads CASSQGQVNQPQHF. CDR3 DNA: TGCGCCAGCAGCCAGGGACAGGTCAATCAGCCCCAGCATTTT.

The chain couples TRBV5-4 to TRBJ2-1; 7 positions match TRBD2. This CDR3 is built from 15 residues. The junction had 5 bases not matched to a gene; V was cut back by 0 bases and J by 5 bases. CDR1 is SGHNT and CDR2 is YYREEE in the germline V gene (reference sequence). CDR3 DNA: TGTGCCAGCAGCTTGGTCGGTCTAGCGGACAATGAGCAGTTCTTC. Residues: CASSLVGLADNEQFF.

The chain is built from TRBV6-5 and TRBJ1-5; D is unclear. In germline, CDR1 is MNHEY, CDR2 SVGAGI. With 7 bases removed from V and 0 bases from J, the gap between germline ends came to 7 bases. This CDR3 contains 13 residues. CDR3 sequence reads: CASNEDSNQPQHF. CDR3 coding DNA: TGTGCCAGCAATGAGGATAGCAATCAGCCCCAGCATTTT.

In its sample, this clone was seen a few times. The V gene is TRBV18, the J gene TRBJ2-5; a possible D gene is TRBD1 (7 bases). The V and J ends lost 6 bases and 4 bases respectively, with 21 bases between them. The CDR3 length is 16 residues. Germline CDR1 reads KGHSH; CDR2 reads LQKENI. CDR3 region: CASSGQEGSGRETQYF. CDR3 nucleotides: TGTGCCAGCTCCGGACAGGAGGGGTCGGGGAGAGAGACCCAGTACTTC. Filled out from reference TRBV18 and TRBJ2-5, the complete variable domain reads NAGVMQNPRHLVRRRGQEARLRCSPMKGHSHVYWYRQLPEEGLKFMVYLQKENIIDESGMPKERFSAEFPKEGPSILRIQQVVRGDSAAYFCASSGQEGSGRETQYFGPGTRLLVL.

The V gene is TRBV28, the J gene TRBJ2-7; D perhaps matches TRBD1 (6 bases). The CDR3 sequence is 12 residues long. V was shortened by 4 bases and J by 6 bases, with 10 bases between the two germline ends. CDR1 MDHEN and CDR2 SYDVKM come from the germline V gene. DNA of the CDR3: TGTGCCAGCAGTTCCCCCAGGGGCGAGCAGTACTTC. As protein: CASSSPRGEQYF.

The chain combines TRBV6-1 with TRBJ2-7; 7 bases are shared with TRBD1. Germline assignment: CDR1 MNHNS and CDR2 SASEGT. CDR3 length: 15 amino acids. V gave up 3 bases and J gave up 4 bases; unmatched junction bases: 9. CDR3 in amino acids: CASSDLGTDHYEQYF. In nucleotides, the CDR3 is TGTGCCAGCAGTGATTTGGGGACAGATCATTACGAGCAGTACTTC.

The V and J genes are TRBV27 and TRBJ2-5; D gene unclear. The CDR3 has 13 residues. Germline assignment: CDR1 MNHEY and CDR2 SMNVEV (reference sequence). The ends were cut back, 2 bases at V and 1 base at J, with 5 bases in the middle. The CDR3: CASSLSAQETQYF. The CDR3 DNA is TGTGCCAGCAGTTTAAGCGCCCAAGAGACCCAGTACTTC.

Worth noting for this clone: A read error may account for a junction end that differs from germline. The chain carries TRBV7-9 and TRBJ2-4; 8 positions match TRBD1. Germline lookup yields CDR1 SEHNR and CDR2 FQNEAQ (reference sequence). The CDR3 covers 15 residues. In nucleotides, the CDR3 is TGTTCCAGCAGCTCCACAAGACAGGGGCCAAACATTCAGTACTTC. This codes for CSSSSTRQGPNIQYF. Supplemented by reference TRBV7-9 and TRBJ2-4, the full variable domain reads DTGVSQNPRHKITKRGQNVTFRCDPISEHNRLYWYRQTLGQGPEFLTYFQNEAQLEKSRLLSDRFSAERPKGSFSTLEIQRTEQGDSAMYLCSSSSTRQGPNIQYFGAGTRLSVL.

Here the CDR3 DNA reads TGTGCCAGCAGCAAAGCGACAGGGAAGGAGACCCAGTACTTC. Protein sequence: CASSKATGKETQYF. This chain links TRBV7-8 with TRBJ2-5; 7 bases are shared with TRBD1. Losses at the gene ends were 5 bases for V and 5 bases for J; bases not matched to a gene: 8. This CDR3 spans 14 amino acids. CDR1 is SGHVS, CDR2 FQNEAQ, per germline.

V and J are TRBV7-9 and TRBJ2-7; D is possibly TRBD2 (5 bases). Germline V lookup: CDR1 SEHNR, CDR2 FQNEAQ (reference sequence). Trimming stripped 1 base from V and 5 bases from J, with 12 bases between. This CDR3 region has 14 residues. The CDR3 region is CASSLVSGVHEQYF. CDR3 DNA: TGTGCCAGCAGCTTAGTTTCCGGGGTACACGAGCAGTACTTC.

This clone showed up just once. Different DNA sequences within this sample yield the same CDR3. The CDR3 sequence: CASSPGGYEQYF. CDR3 sequence (DNA): TGTGCCAGCAGCCCGGGGGGCTACGAGCAGTACTTC. The chain employs TRBV5-4 and TRBJ2-7; TRBD2 matches 7 bases. The CDR3 runs 12 residues. From germline, CDR1 is SGHNT and CDR2 YYREEE (reference sequence). The V and J ends lost 4 bases and 3 bases, in that order; junction bases with no gene match: 1.

The chain recombines TRBV7-9 with TRBJ2-2, with D possibly TRBD2 on 6 matching bases. V lost 2 bases to trimming and J lost 3 bases, with 13 bases between them. This CDR3 is 16 amino acids long. Germline V gene sequence: CDR1 SEHNR, CDR2 FQNEAQ (reference sequence). CDR3 in amino acids: CASSLFGGWDTGELFF. CDR3 nucleotides: TGTGCCAGCAGCTTATTCGGGGGATGGGACACCGGGGAGCTGTTTTTT.

This clone was counted only a few times. The chain links TRBV6-1 to TRBJ1-1; D might be TRBD1 (5 bases). V was cut by 6 bases and J by 7 bases, with 9 bases left in between. The CDR3 is 11 amino acids. Germline values: CDR1 MNHNS, CDR2 SASEGT. In DNA form, the CDR3 reads TGTGCCAGCAGCGACAGAAGTGAAGCTTTCTTT. Translated, it gives CASSDRSEAFF.

The chain recombines TRBV2 with TRBJ2-3; possible D gene TRBD1, 5 bases. This CDR3 spans 15 amino acids. The V gene's germline CDR1 is SNHLY and CDR2 FYNNEI. V lost 7 bases and J lost 3, with 17 bases in between. This CDR3 reads CASTPSGAKTDTQYF. Written as DNA, the CDR3 is TGTGCCAGCACCCCATCTGGGGCAAAGACAGATACGCAGTATTTT.

The CDR3 here is CASSSRGLADNSGANVLTF. In DNA form, the CDR3 reads TGCGCCAGCAGTTCGCGAGGACTAGCGGATAACTCTGGGGCCAACGTCCTGACTTTC. The genes are TRBV5-1 and TRBJ2-6, with TRBD2 matching over 10 bases. CDR3 length: 19 amino acids. CDR1 and CDR2 (germline): SGHRS, YFSETQ. The J segment lost 0 bases and the V segment lost 5 bases, leaving 11 bases of the junction unmatched. The whole variable domain, remainder taken from reference TRBV5-1 and TRBJ2-6, is KAGVTQTPRYLIKTRGQQVTLSCSPISGHRSVSWYQQTPGQGLQFLFEYFSETQRNKGNFPGRFSGRQFSNSRSEMNVSTLELGDSALYLCASSSRGLADNSGANVLTFGAGSRLTVL.

The V call is TRBV28, the J call TRBJ2-3; 9 positions match TRBD2. The trim removed 3 bases at V and 3 bases at J, leaving 7 bases unmatched. Germline V CDR1 and CDR2: MDHEN, SYDVKM. The CDR3 is made up of 16 amino acids. The CDR3 sequence: CASSFMAGGLTDTQYF. The CDR3 DNA reads as TGTGCCAGCAGTTTTATGGCGGGGGGGCTTACAGATACGCAGTATTTT.

The V call is TRBV10-3, the J call TRBJ2-1; 10 positions match TRBD1. Germline CDR1 ENHRY, CDR2 SYGVKD. V was pared by 7 bases and J by 6 bases, with 3 bases of the junction left unmatched. The CDR3 is made up of 13 amino acids. CDR3 DNA: TGTGCCATCACCTGGGACAGGGGCAATGAGCAGTTCTTC. Its protein product is CAITWDRGNEQFF.

The rearrangement links TRBV5-1 to TRBJ2-3, with a tentative D call TRBD1 (6 bases). Germline V gene lookup returns CDR1 SGHRS and CDR2 YFSETQ. The CDR3 is made up of 14 amino acids. Between the trimmed V and J ends, which lost 4 bases and 0 bases, there was a span of 9 bases. CDR3 DNA: TGCGCCAGCAGCCCCGGGACAAGCACAGATACGCAGTATTTT. This translates into CASSPGTSTDTQYF.

The gene calls are TRBV7-3 and TRBJ2-2, with TRBD2 identical over 8 bases. The CDR3 totals 17 residues. Looked up from germline, CDR1 is SGHTA and CDR2 is FQGTGA. After removal of 1 base from V and 4 bases from J, the junction contained 8 bases not matched to a gene. CDR3 region: CASSLRGSGAFTGELFF. The CDR3 region has the DNA TGTGCCAGCAGCTTAAGGGGTAGCGGGGCCTTCACCGGGGAGCTGTTTTTT. Based on the CDR3 plus reference TRBV7-3 and TRBJ2-2, the full variable domain is GAGVSQTPSNKVTEKGKYVELRCDPISGHTALYWYRQSLGQGPEFLIYFQGTGAADDSGLPNDRFFAVRPEGSVSTLKIQRTERGDSAVYLCASSLRGSGAFTGELFFGEGSRLTVL.

This clone was detected only once. This chain links TRBV19 with TRBJ1-4, with TRBD1 as a possible D gene (5 bases). CDR3 size: 18 residues. V lost 5 bases, J lost 8 bases, and 27 bases lay in between. The germline V gene has CDR1 LNHDA and CDR2 SQIVND (reference sequence). For the CDR3, the DNA is TGTGCCAGTAGTGTTCCTCGCAGGGTGGATAGGGGAAAAGAAAAACTGTTTTTT. Translation gives CASSVPRRVDRGKEKLFF.

The rearrangement joins TRBV7-6 to TRBJ2-7; 9 bases agree with TRBD1. This CDR3 is built from 13 residues. V lost 5 bases to trimming and J lost 6 bases; unmatched junction nucleotides: 5. Germline V CDR1 and CDR2: SGHVS, FNYEAQ. This CDR3 reads CASSAGTGSEQYF. Written as DNA, the CDR3 is TGTGCCAGCAGCGCAGGGACAGGGAGCGAGCAGTACTTC.

This clone has a handful of counts. Germline is not matched at one junction end, which may reflect a read error. The rearrangement links TRBV7-9 to TRBJ1-5; 9 nucleotides match TRBD1. The CDR3 covers 15 residues. Germline-derived CDR1 and CDR2 are SEHNR and FQNEAQ (reference sequence). This CDR3 reads CSSSMGQGRMEPQHF. In nucleotides, the CDR3 is TGTTCCAGCAGCATGGGACAGGGACGAATGGAGCCCCAGCATTTT.

The chain joins TRBV6-5 to TRBJ1-3; D is perhaps TRBD1 (6 bases). Germline CDR1 reads MNHEY; CDR2 reads SVGAGI. V was pared by 6 bases and J by 4 bases, with 16 bases between. The CDR3 consists of 15 residues. CDR3 DNA sequence: TGTGCCAGCAGCTATACAGGGATCTCCGGAAACACCATATATTTT. It yields the protein CASSYTGISGNTIYF.